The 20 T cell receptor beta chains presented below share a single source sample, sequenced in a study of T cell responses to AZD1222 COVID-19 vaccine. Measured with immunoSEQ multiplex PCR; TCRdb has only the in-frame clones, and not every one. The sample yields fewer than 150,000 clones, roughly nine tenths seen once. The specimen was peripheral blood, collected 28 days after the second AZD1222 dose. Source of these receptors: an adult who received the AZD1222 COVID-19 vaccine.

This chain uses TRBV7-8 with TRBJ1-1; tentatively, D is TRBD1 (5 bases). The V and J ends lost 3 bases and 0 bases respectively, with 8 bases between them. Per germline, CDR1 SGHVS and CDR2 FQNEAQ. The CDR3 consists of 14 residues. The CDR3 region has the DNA TGTGCCAGCAGCTTTACACAGGTGAACACTGAAGCTTTCTTT. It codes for CASSFTQVNTEAFF. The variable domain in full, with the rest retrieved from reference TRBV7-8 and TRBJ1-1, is GAGVSQSPRYKVAKRGQDVALRCDPISGHVSLFWYQQALGQGPEFLTYFQNEAQLDKSGLPSDRFFAERPEGSVSTLKIQRTQQEDSAVYLCASSFTQVNTEAFFGQGTRLTVV.

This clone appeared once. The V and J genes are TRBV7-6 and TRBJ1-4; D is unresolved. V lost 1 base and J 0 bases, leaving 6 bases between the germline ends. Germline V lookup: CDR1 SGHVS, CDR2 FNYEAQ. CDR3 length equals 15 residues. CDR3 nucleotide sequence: TGTGCCAGCAGCTTAGGCCCTGCAACTAATGAAAAACTGTTTTTT. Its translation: CASSLGPATNEKLFF.

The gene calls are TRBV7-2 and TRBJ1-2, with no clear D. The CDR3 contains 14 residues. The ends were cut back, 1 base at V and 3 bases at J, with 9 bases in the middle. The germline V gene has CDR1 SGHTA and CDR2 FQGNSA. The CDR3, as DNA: TGTGCCAGCAGCTTAGTGGGTGGAGACTATGGCTACACCTTC. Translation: CASSLVGGDYGYTF.

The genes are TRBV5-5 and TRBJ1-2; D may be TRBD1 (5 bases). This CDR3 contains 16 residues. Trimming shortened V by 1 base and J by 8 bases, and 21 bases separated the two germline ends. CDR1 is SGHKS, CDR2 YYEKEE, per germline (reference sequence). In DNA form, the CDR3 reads TGTGCCAGCAGCTTGTGGGGCCACCGGGTAGCTGACGGCTACACCTTC. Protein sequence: CASSLWGHRVADGYTF.

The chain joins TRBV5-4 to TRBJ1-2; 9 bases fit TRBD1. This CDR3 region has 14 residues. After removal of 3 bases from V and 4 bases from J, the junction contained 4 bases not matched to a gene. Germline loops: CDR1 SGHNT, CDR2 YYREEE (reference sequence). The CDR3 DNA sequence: TGTGCCAGCAGCTACACAGGGGGCACCTATGGCTACACCTTC. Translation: CASSYTGGTYGYTF.

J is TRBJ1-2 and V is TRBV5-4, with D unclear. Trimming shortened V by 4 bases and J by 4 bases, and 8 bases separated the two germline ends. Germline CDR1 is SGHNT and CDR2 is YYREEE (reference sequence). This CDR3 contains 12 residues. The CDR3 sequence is CASSPDIYGYTF. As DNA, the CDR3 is TGTGCCAGCAGCCCCGACATCTATGGCTACACCTTC.

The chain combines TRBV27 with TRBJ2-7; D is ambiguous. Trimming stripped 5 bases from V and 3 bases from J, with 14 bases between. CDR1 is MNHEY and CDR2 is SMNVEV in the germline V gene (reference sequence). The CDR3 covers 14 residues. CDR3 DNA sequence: TGTGCCAGCAGTCCCATTGGTGGGGACTACGAGCAGTACTTC. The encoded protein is CASSPIGGDYEQYF.

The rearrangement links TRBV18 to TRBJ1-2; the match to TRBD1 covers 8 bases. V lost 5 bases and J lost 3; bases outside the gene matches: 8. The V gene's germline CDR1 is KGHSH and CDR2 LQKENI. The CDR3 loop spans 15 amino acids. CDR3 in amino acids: CASSTTGTGHYGYTF. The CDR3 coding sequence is TGTGCCAGCTCAACAACCGGGACAGGCCACTATGGCTACACCTTC.

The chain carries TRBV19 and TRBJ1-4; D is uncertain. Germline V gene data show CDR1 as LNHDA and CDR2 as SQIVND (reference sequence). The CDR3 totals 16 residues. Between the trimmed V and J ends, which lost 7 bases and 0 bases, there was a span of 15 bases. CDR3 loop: CASNLRGKPTNEKLFF. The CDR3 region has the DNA TGTGCCAGTAATCTACGGGGAAAGCCAACTAATGAAAAACTGTTTTTT.

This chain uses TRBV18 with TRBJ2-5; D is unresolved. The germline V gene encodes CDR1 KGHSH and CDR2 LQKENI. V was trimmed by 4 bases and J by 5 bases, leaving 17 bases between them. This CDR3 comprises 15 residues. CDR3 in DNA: TGTGCCAGCTCACGCGCTACCGGCGCGACGGAGACCCAGTACTTC. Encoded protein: CASSRATGATETQYF.

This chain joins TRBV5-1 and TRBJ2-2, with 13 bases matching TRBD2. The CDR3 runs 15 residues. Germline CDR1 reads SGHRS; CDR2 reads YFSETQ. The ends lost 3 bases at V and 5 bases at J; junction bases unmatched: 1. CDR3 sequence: CASSSLAGGTGELFF. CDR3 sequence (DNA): TGCGCCAGCAGCTCACTAGCGGGAGGGACCGGGGAGCTGTTTTTT.

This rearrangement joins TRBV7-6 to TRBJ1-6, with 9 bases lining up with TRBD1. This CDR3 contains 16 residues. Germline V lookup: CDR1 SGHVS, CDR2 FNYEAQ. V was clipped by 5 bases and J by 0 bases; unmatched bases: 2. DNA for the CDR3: TGTGCCAGCAGCCCGACAGGGGGCTCCTATAATTCACCCCTCCACTTT. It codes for CASSPTGGSYNSPLHF. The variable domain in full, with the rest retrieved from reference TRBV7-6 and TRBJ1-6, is GAGVSQSPRYKVTKRGQDVALRCDPISGHVSLYWYRQALGQGPEFLTYFNYEAQQDKSGLPNDRFSAERPEGSISTLTIQRTEQRDSAMYRCASSPTGGSYNSPLHFGNGTRLTVT.

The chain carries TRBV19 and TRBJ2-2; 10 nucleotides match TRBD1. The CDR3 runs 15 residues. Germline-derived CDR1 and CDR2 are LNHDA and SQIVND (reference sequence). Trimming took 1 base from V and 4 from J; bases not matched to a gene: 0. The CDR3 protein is CASSIGTGGTGELFF. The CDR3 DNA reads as TGTGCCAGTAGTATAGGGACAGGGGGCACCGGGGAGCTGTTTTTT.

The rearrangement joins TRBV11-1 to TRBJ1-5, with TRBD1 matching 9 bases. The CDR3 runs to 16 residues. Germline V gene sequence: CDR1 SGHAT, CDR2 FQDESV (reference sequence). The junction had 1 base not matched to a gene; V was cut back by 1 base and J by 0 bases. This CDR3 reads CASSLGDRVSNQPQHF. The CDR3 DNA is TGTGCCAGCAGCTTAGGGGACAGGGTTAGCAATCAGCCCCAGCATTTT.

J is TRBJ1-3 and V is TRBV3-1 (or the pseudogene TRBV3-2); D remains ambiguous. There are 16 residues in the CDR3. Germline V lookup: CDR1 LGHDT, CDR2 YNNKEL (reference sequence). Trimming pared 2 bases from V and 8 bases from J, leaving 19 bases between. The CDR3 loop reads CASSQWVSPQADTIYF. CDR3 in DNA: TGTGCCAGCAGCCAATGGGTGTCCCCCCAGGCAGACACCATATATTTT.

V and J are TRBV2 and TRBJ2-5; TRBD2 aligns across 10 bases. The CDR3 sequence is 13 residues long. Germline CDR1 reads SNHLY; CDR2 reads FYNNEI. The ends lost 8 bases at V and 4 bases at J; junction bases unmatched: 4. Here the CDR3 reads CASLAGVGETQYF. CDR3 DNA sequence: TGTGCCAGCCTAGCGGGAGTGGGAGAGACCCAGTACTTC.

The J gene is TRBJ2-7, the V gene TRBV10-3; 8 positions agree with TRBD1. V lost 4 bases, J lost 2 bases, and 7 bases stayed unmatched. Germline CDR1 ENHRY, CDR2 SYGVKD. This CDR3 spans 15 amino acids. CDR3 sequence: CAISVTGGITYEQYF. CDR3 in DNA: TGTGCCATCAGTGTTACAGGGGGTATTACCTACGAGCAGTACTTC.

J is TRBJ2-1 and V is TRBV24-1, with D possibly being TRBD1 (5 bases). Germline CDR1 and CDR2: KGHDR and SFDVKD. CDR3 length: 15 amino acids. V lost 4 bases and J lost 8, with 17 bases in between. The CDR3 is CATSDPAGSLDEQFF. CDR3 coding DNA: TGTGCCACCAGTGACCCCGCAGGGTCACTCGATGAGCAGTTCTTC.

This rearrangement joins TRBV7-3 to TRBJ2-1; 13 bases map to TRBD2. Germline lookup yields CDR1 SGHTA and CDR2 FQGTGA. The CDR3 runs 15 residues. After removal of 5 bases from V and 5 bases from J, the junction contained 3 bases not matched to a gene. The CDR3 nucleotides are TGTGCCAGCAGCCTGGGACTAGCGGGGCACAATGAGCAGTTCTTC. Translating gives CASSLGLAGHNEQFF.

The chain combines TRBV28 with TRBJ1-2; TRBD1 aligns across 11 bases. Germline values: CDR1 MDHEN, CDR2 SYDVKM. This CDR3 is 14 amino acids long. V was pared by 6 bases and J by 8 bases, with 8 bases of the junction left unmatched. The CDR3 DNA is TGTGCCAGCAGCCAGGGACAGGGGGTTGGGGGCTACACCTTC. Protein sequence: CASSQGQGVGGYTF.